The 7 T cell receptor beta chains given below trace back to one sample, sequenced in a study of tumor and adjacent non-tumor tissue in lung cancer. TCRbeta libraries were built with three rounds of nested PCR, modified from ARM-PCR. A single record per CDR3 protein comes from TCRdb applying MiXCR to the multiplex PCR reads. The sample shows approximately 75,000 distinct CDR3 sequences, around four fifths of them seen only once. The template was RNA from unsorted bulk tissue. Specimen: lung tumor tissue. Source of these receptors: a woman between 50 and 59 years old with non-small cell lung cancer.

This sequence joins TRBV11-2 and TRBJ2-1, with D hard to call. Germline CDR1 reads SGHAT; CDR2 reads FQNNGV. Trimming took 0 bases from V and 0 from J, leaving 6 bases between them. The CDR3 has 15 residues. The CDR3 DNA reads TGTGCCAGCAGCTTAGAGCCCGCCTCCTACAATGAGCAGTTCTTC. Translating gives CASSLEPASYNEQFF.

To note about this clonotype: The junction departs from the called germline gene at one end, perhaps through a read error. J is TRBJ2-7 and V is TRBV6-1; no clear D. Per germline, CDR1 MNHNS and CDR2 SASEGT. CDR3 length: 14 amino acids. The CDR3 reads CVSSEELRSYEQYF. The CDR3 nucleotides are TGTGTCAGCAGTGAAGAACTCCGCTCCTACGAGCAGTACTTC.

Worth noting for this clonotype: Since a much larger clone is just one base distant, this may be a read error. The rearrangement uses TRBV20-1 and TRBJ2-3; D call uncertain. The germline V gene has CDR1 DFQATT and CDR2 SNEGSKA (reference sequence). The CDR3 contains 14 residues. Here the CDR3 DNA reads TGCAGTGTTAGAAGCCTCGGCAACACAGATACGCAGTATTTT. It translates to CSVRSLGNTDTQYF.

Concerning this clonotype itself: It may be a read error: a sequence one base away is much more abundant. V is TRBV2 and J is TRBJ1-1, with 7 bases identical to TRBD1. Germline V gives CDR1 SNHLY, CDR2 FYNNEI. The CDR3 spans 13 residues. This chain's CDR3 is CTSSRQGNTEAFF. The CDR3 bases are TGTACCAGCAGTCGACAGGGTAACACTGAAGCTTTCTTT. Together with reference TRBV2 and TRBJ1-1, the CDR3 gives the full variable domain: EPEVTQTPSHQVTQMGQEVILRCVPISNHLYFYWYRQILGQKVEFLVSFYNNEISEKSEIFDDQFSVERPDGSNFTLKIRSTKLEDSAMYFCTSSRQGNTEAFFGQGTRLTVV.

With respect to this clonotype: Given a much more abundant clone one base away, this may be a read error. The chain links TRBV19 to TRBJ2-1, with 13 bases fitting TRBD2. The CDR3 spans 16 residues. CDR1 and CDR2 (germline): LNHDA, SQIVND (reference sequence). CDR3 DNA: TGTGCCAGTAGCCTGCTAGGACTAGCGGGAGAGGTTGAGCACTTCTTC. As protein: CASSLLGLAGEVEHFF.

This clonotype appeared once. The V and J genes are TRBV6-6 and TRBJ1-5; 9 bases map to TRBD1. J was trimmed by 4 bases and V by 5 bases; bases with no gene match: 15. The germline gives CDR1 MNHNY, CDR2 SVGAGI (reference sequence). The CDR3 length is 18 residues. The CDR3 spells CASSAGTGHFRENQPQHF. CDR3 DNA sequence: TGTGCCAGCAGTGCCGGGACAGGGCATTTTAGAGAAAATCAGCCCCAGCATTTT.

Worth noting for this clonotype: Germline is not matched at one junction end, which may reflect a read error. V usage is TRBV11-2 and J usage is TRBJ2-3; no reliable D call. Germline V gene data show CDR1 as SGHAT and CDR2 as FQNNGV. The CDR3 spans 13 residues. This CDR3 reads CVSCLDRVDKQYF. CDR3 bases: TGTGTCAGCTGCTTAGATCGGGTAGATAAGCAGTATTTT.